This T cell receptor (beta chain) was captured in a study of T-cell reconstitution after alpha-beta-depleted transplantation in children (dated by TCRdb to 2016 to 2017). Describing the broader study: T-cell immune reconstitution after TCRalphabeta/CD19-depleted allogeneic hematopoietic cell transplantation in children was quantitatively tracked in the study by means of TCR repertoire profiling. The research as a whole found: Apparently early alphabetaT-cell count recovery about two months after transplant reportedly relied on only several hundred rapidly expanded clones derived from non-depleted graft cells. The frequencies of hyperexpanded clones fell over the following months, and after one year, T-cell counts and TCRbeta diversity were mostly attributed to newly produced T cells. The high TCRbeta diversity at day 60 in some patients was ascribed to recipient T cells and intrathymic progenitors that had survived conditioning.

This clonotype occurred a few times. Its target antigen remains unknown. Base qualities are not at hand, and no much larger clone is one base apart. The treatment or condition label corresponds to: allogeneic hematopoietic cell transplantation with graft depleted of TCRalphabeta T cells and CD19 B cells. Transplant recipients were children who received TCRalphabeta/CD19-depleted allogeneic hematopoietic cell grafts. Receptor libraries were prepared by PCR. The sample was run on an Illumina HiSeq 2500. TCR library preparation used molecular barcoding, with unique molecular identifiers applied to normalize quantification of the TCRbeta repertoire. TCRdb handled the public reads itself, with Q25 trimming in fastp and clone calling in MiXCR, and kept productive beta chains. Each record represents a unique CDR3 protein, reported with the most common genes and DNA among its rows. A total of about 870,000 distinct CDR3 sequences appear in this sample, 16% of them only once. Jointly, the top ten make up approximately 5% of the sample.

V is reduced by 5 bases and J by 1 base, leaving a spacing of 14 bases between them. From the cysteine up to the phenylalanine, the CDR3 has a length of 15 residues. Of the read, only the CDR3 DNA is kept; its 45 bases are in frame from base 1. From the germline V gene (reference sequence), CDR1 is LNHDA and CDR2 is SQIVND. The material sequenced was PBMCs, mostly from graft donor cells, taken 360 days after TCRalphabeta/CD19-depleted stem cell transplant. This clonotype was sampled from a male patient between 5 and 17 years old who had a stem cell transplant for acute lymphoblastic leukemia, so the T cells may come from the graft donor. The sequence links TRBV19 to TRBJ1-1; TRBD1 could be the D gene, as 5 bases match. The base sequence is TGTGCCAGTAGTGCGCGGACAAGATGGAACACTGAAGCTTTCTTT. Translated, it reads CASSARTRWNTEAFF. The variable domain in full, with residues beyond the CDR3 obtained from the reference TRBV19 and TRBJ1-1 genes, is DGGITQSPKYLFRKEGQNVTLSCEQNLNHDAMYWYRQDPGQGLRLIYYSQIVNDFQKGDIAEGYSVSREKKESFPLTVTSAQKNPTAFYLCASSARTRWNTEAFFGQGTRLTVV.